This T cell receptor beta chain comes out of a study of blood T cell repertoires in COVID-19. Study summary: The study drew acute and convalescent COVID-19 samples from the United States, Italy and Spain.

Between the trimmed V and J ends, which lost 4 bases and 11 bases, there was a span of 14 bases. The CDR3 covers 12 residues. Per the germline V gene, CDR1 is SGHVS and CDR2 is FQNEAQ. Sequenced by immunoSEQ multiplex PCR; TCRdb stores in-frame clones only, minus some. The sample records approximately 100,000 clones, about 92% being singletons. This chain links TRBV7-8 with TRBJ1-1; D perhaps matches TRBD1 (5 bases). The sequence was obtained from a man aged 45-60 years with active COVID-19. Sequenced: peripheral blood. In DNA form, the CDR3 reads TGTGCCAGCAGCTCAAGGCAGGGTTTCGCTTTCTTT. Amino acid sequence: CASSSRQGFAFF.